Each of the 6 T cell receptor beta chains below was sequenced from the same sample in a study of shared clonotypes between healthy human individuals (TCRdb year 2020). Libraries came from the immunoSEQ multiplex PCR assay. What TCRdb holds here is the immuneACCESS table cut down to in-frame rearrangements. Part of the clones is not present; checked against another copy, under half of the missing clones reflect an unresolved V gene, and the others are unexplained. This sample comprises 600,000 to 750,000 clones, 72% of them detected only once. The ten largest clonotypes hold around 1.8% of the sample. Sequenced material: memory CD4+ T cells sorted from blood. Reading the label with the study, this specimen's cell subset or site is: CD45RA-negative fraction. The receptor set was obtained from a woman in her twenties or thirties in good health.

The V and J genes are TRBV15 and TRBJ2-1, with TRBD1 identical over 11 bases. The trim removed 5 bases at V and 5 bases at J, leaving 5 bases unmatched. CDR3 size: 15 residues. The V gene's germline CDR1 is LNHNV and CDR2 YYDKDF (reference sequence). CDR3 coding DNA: TGTGCCACCAGCGGACGGGACAGGGGGAACAATGAGCAGTTCTTC. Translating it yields CATSGRDRGNNEQFF. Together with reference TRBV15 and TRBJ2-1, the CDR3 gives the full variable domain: DAMVIQNPRYQVTQFGKPVTLSCSQTLNHNVMYWYQQKSSQAPKLLFHYYDKDFNNEADTPDNFQSRRPNTSFCFLDIRSPGLGDTAMYLCATSGRDRGNNEQFFGPGTRLTVL.

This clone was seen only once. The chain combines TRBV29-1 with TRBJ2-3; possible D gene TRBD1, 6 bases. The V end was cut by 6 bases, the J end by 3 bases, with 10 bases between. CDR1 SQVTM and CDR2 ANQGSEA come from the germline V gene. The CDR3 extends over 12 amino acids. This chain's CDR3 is CSVTGPTDTQYF. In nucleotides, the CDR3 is TGCAGCGTCACAGGGCCAACAGATACGCAGTATTTT.

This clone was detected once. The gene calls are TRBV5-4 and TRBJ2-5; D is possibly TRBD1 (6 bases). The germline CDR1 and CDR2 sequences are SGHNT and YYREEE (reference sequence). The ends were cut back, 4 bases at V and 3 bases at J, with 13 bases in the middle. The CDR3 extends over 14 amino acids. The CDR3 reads CASSANRVKETQYF. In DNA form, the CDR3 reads TGTGCCAGCAGCGCAAACAGGGTCAAAGAGACCCAGTACTTC.

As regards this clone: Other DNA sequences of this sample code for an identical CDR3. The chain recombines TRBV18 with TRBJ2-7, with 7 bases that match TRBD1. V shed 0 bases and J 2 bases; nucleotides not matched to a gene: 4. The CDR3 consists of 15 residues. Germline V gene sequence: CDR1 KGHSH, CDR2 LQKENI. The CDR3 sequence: CASSPPGQPTYEQYF. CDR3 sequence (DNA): TGTGCCAGCTCACCACCGGGACAGCCTACCTACGAGCAGTACTTC. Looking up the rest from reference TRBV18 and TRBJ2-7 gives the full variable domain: NAGVMQNPRHLVRRRGQEARLRCSPMKGHSHVYWYRQLPEEGLKFMVYLQKENIIDESGMPKERFSAEFPKEGPSILRIQQVVRGDSAAYFCASSPPGQPTYEQYFGPGTRLTVT.

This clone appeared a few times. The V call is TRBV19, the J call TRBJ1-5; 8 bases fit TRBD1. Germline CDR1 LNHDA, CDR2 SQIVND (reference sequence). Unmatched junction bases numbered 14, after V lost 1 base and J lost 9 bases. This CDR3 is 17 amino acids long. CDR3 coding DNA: TGTGCCAGTAGTATAGTTGGCGGTCAGGGGGCCGCAGGGCCCCAGCATTTT. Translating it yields CASSIVGGQGAAGPQHF. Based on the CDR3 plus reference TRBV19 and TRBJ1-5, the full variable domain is DGGITQSPKYLFRKEGQNVTLSCEQNLNHDAMYWYRQDPGQGLRLIYYSQIVNDFQKGDIAEGYSVSREKKESFPLTVTSAQKNPTAFYLCASSIVGGQGAAGPQHFGDGTRLSIL.

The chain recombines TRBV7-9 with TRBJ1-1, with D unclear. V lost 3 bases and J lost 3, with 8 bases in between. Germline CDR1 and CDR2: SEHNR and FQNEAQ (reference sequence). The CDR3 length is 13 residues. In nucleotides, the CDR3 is TGTGCCAGCAGCTTCAGCGGGGACACTGAAGCTTTCTTT. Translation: CASSFSGDTEAFF.